The 25 T cell receptor beta chains reported below all come from one sample, sequenced in a study of shared clonotypes between healthy human individuals (TCRdb year 2020). Library prep was done by the immunoSEQ multiplex PCR assay. Here the immuneACCESS table is served through TCRdb, limited to in-frame sequences with V and J called. Missing clones are a known gap in these copies; in checked studies unresolved V genes cover under half, and the rest lacks a known reason. The sample table lists 2 million to 3 million clones, 93% of them with a count of one. The ten largest clones represent approximately 0.36% of the sample. The source material was naive CD4+ T cells from PBMCs. This specimen's cell subset or site label, interpreted: CD45RA+ positively selected. The receptor set was obtained from a man younger than 35 in good health. Some clones in this sample may be carry-over from other donors' samples.

Worth noting for this clone: The same CDR3 also results from other DNA sequences found in this sample. V is TRBV28 and J is TRBJ1-1; tentative D call: TRBD1 (5 bases). Trimming stripped 6 bases from V and 0 bases from J, with 14 bases between. Germline assignment: CDR1 MDHEN and CDR2 SYDVKM. The CDR3 runs to 15 residues. CDR3 in amino acids: CASSSPGGMNTEAFF. The CDR3 region has the DNA TGTGCCAGCAGCAGTCCGGGGGGGATGAACACTGAAGCTTTCTTT.

The V call is TRBV28, the J call TRBJ2-1; D is unresolved. The V end was cut by 6 bases, the J end by 1 base, with 10 bases between. The CDR3 contains 14 residues. Per the germline V gene, CDR1 is MDHEN and CDR2 is SYDVKM. The DNA for the CDR3 is TGTGCCAGCAGGGATGTAGGGTCCTACAATGAGCAGTTCTTC. Translation: CASRDVGSYNEQFF.

V is TRBV28 and J is TRBJ2-5, with TRBD2 matching over 10 bases. CDR1 MDHEN and CDR2 SYDVKM come from the germline V gene. The CDR3 is made up of 16 amino acids. The V gene end was trimmed by 6 bases and the J gene end by 6 bases; junction bases not matched to a gene: 13. The CDR3 sequence is CASSPPGGSGRKTQYF. CDR3 in DNA: TGTGCCAGCAGCCCCCCCGGGGGTAGCGGGAGGAAGACCCAGTACTTC.

The rearrangement links TRBV10-2 to TRBJ2-5, with 8 bases matching TRBD1. V shed 6 bases and J 2 bases; nucleotides not matched to a gene: 5. Germline values: CDR1 WSHSY, CDR2 SAAADI. The CDR3 runs 14 residues. The CDR3, as DNA: TGCGCCAGCAGGAGGACAGGGTATCAAGAGACCCAGTACTTC. It translates to CASRRTGYQETQYF.

This chain joins TRBV10-2 and TRBJ1-6; D call uncertain. Germline V gives CDR1 WSHSY, CDR2 SAAADI. This CDR3 spans 11 amino acids. The V gene lost 7 bases and the J gene lost 15 bases, with 13 bases spanning the gap. The CDR3 is CASKNGPSLHF. DNA of the CDR3: TGCGCCAGCAAGAACGGTCCGAGCCTCCACTTT.

Concerning this clone itself: The same CDR3 can be traced to other DNA sequences in this sample. V is TRBV5-4 and J is TRBJ1-2; D is undetermined. The CDR3 extends over 12 amino acids. The germline V and J ends were trimmed by 0 bases and 5 bases, with 5 bases remaining between them. Germline CDR1 and CDR2: SGHNT and YYREEE (reference sequence). The CDR3 protein is CASSLEGYGYTF. Here the CDR3 DNA reads TGTGCCAGCAGCTTGGAAGGGTATGGCTACACCTTC.

This sequence joins TRBV10-3 and TRBJ1-5; D remains unclear. Looked up from germline, CDR1 is ENHRY and CDR2 is SYGVKD. The CDR3 is made up of 12 amino acids. Trimming took off 6 bases at V and 0 bases at J, with 3 bases between the two ends. The CDR3 nucleotides are TGTGCCATCAGCGCTAGCAATCAGCCCCAGCATTTT. Its protein product is CAISASNQPQHF.

V and J are TRBV5-1 and TRBJ2-3; no reliable D call. Trimming took 0 bases from V and 4 from J, leaving 15 bases between them. The V gene's germline CDR1 is SGHRS and CDR2 YFSETQ. CDR3 length: 16 amino acids. DNA of the CDR3: TGCGCCAGCAGCTTGGGAGCCCCACTGGCGGCAGATACGCAGTATTTT. Its protein product is CASSLGAPLAADTQYF.

The chain couples TRBV5-1 to TRBJ2-3; D is possibly TRBD1 or TRBD2 (5 bases each). The V end lost 0 bases, the J end lost 6 bases, and 14 bases lay between the germline ends. This CDR3 is built from 15 residues. The germline V gene has CDR1 SGHRS and CDR2 YFSETQ. The CDR3 region is CASSLGRGPWDTQYF. CDR3 coding DNA: TGCGCCAGCAGCTTGGGACGGGGACCCTGGGATACGCAGTATTTT.

The V and J genes are TRBV7-3 and TRBJ2-1; a weak D match, TRBD2 (6 bases). The germline gives CDR1 SGHTA, CDR2 FQGTGA. The CDR3 totals 15 residues. The ends were cut back, 1 base at V and 6 bases at J, with 13 bases in the middle. The DNA for the CDR3 is TGTGCCAGCAGCTTAATACTAGCCTCGGGCAATGAGCAGTTCTTC. This codes for CASSLILASGNEQFF.

This clone was found a few times. The chain has TRBV27 and TRBJ1-1; maybe TRBD1 (6 bases). V dropped 2 bases and J dropped 4 bases, with 14 bases sitting between them. The CDR3 runs to 15 residues. Looked up from germline, CDR1 is MNHEY and CDR2 is SMNVEV (reference sequence). CDR3 bases: TGTGCCAGCAGTTTAACTCTGGGGGGGGCCACTGAAGCTTTCTTT. It codes for CASSLTLGGATEAFF.

This chain uses TRBV2 with TRBJ1-2, with D possibly being TRBD1 (6 bases). Germline V lookup: CDR1 SNHLY, CDR2 FYNNEI. Trimming removed 6 bases at V and 4 bases at J, with 18 bases between. This CDR3 has 15 amino acids. As DNA, the CDR3 is TGTGCCAGCAGCCTACAGGGCGGTGGTGGCTATGGCTACACCTTC. Translating gives CASSLQGGGGYGYTF.

Concerning this clone: The junction shows a germline mismatch at one end, possibly a read error. The chain combines TRBV29-1 with TRBJ2-5; D is possibly TRBD2 (5 bases). CDR1 is SQVTM, CDR2 ANQGSEA, per germline. CDR3 size: 13 residues. The CDR3 sequence: CSVGLILGEAQYF. CDR3 DNA: TGCAGCGTTGGCCTTATCTTGGGAGAGGCCCAGTACTTC.

V usage is TRBV5-1 and J usage is TRBJ1-4, with 7 bases aligning to TRBD1. Germline V lookup: CDR1 SGHRS, CDR2 YFSETQ. Trimming at V came to 4 bases and at J to 3 bases, leaving 6 bases not matched to a gene. The CDR3 sequence is 15 residues long. CDR3 DNA: TGCGCCAGCAGCGTGCCAGGGGGGTCTAATGAAAAACTGTTTTTT. It encodes CASSVPGGSNEKLFF.

About this clone: Within the sample, other DNA sequences also encode this same CDR3. The gene calls are TRBV18 and TRBJ2-5; no clear D. CDR3 length: 14 amino acids. Trimming left V 0 bases short and J 5 bases short, with 10 bases between. From germline, CDR1 is KGHSH and CDR2 LQKENI. The CDR3 DNA reads TGTGCCAGCTCACCACCGACGGGCAGGGAGACCCAGTACTTC. This sequence encodes CASSPPTGRETQYF.

The chain uses TRBV5-1 and TRBJ2-7; D may be TRBD2 (5 bases). The CDR3 has 12 residues. CDR1 and CDR2 from the germline V gene are SGHRS and YFSETQ. V was trimmed by 4 bases and J by 5 bases, leaving 10 bases between them. Here the CDR3 DNA reads TGCGCCAGCAGCGATGGACTCGACGAGCAGTACTTC. Translated, it gives CASSDGLDEQYF.

V is TRBV18 and J is TRBJ1-2, with 10 positions matching TRBD1. The length of the CDR3 is 18 residues. The V gene end was trimmed by 6 bases and the J gene end by 1 base; junction bases not matched to a gene: 14. The germline gives CDR1 KGHSH, CDR2 LQKENI. Here the CDR3 DNA reads TGTGCCAGCTCCCCTCTGGGCGAGGGGACAGGGGTTAACTATGGCTACACCTTC. Protein product: CASSPLGEGTGVNYGYTF.

This chain connects TRBV23-1 to TRBJ1-5, with 9 positions matching TRBD1. TRBV23-1 is flagged as an ORF with uncertain function. The trim removed 3 bases at V and 0 bases at J, leaving 9 bases unmatched. This CDR3 comprises 18 residues. DNA of the CDR3: TGCGCCAGCAGTCACGCCGGGACAGGGTCCGATAGCAATCAGCCCCAGCATTTT. This translates into CASSHAGTGSDSNQPQHF.

This rearrangement joins TRBV18 to TRBJ2-3; 9 positions agree with TRBD2. V was pared by 4 bases and J by 0 bases, with 14 bases of the junction left unmatched. The CDR3 has 19 residues. CDR1 KGHSH and CDR2 LQKENI come from the germline V gene. The CDR3 loop reads CASSLPLAGGPGSTDTQYF. CDR3 sequence (DNA): TGTGCCAGCTCACTCCCACTGGCGGGAGGGCCCGGTAGCACAGATACGCAGTATTTT. The full variable domain, in which reference TRBV18 and TRBJ2-3 provide the parts outside the CDR3, is NAGVMQNPRHLVRRRGQEARLRCSPMKGHSHVYWYRQLPEEGLKFMVYLQKENIIDESGMPKERFSAEFPKEGPSILRIQQVVRGDSAAYFCASSLPLAGGPGSTDTQYFGPGTRLTVL.

The J gene is TRBJ2-3, the V gene TRBV2, with TRBD2 matching 12 bases. The CDR3 is made up of 11 amino acids. The junction had 7 bases not matched to a gene; V was cut back by 9 bases and J by 15 bases. The germline CDR1 and CDR2 sequences are SNHLY and FYNNEI. DNA for the CDR3: TGTGCCAGTCAATCTAGCGGGAGGGCTTATTTT. It encodes CASQSSGRAYF.

This chain uses TRBV6-1 with TRBJ1-2; the D is unclear. Trimming left V 6 bases short and J 4 bases short, with 15 bases between. Germline V gene data show CDR1 as MNHNS and CDR2 as SASEGT. The CDR3 extends over 14 amino acids. The CDR3 bases are TGTGCCAGCAGATGGGCGGGAAACCTCTATGGCTACACCTTC. Translated: CASRWAGNLYGYTF.

The chain employs TRBV29-1 and TRBJ2-2; TRBD2 matches 7 bases. The CDR3 covers 14 residues. Looked up from germline, CDR1 is SQVTM and CDR2 is ANQGSEA. V was pared by 6 bases and J by 0 bases, with 4 bases of the junction left unmatched. The DNA for the CDR3 is TGCAGCGTCCCTGGACTAGCGAACACCGGGGAGCTGTTTTTT. It yields the protein CSVPGLANTGELFF.

On this clone: Other DNA sequences of this sample code for an identical CDR3. This rearrangement joins TRBV9 to TRBJ2-3, with a weak D call TRBD1 (6 bases). Germline V lookup: CDR1 SGDLS, CDR2 YYNGEE. The V and J ends lost 2 bases and 0 bases respectively, with 10 bases between them. The CDR3 length is 15 residues. The CDR3 nucleotides are TGTGCCAGCAGCGTGGGTCAGGGGAGCACAGATACGCAGTATTTT. It specifies CASSVGQGSTDTQYF.

This rearrangement joins TRBV7-2 to TRBJ2-1; unclear D gene. Germline lookup yields CDR1 SGHTA and CDR2 FQGNSA. Trimming took off 5 bases at V and 7 bases at J, with 15 bases between the two ends. The CDR3 is made up of 14 amino acids. DNA for the CDR3: TGTGCCAGCAGCCCCAAGGTGGGGTGGAATGAGCAGTTCTTC. Its translation is CASSPKVGWNEQFF.

The chain joins TRBV5-4 to TRBJ2-5; weak D call: TRBD1 (5 bases). Germline V CDR1 and CDR2: SGHNT, YYREEE (reference sequence). The CDR3 is 15 residues long. V lost 4 bases, J lost 5 bases, and 18 bases lay in between. This chain's CDR3 is CASSPPSTVRETQYF. Here the CDR3 DNA reads TGTGCCAGCAGCCCCCCTTCGACAGTCAGGGAGACCCAGTACTTC.